Listed below are T cell receptor beta chains from one sample, sequenced in a study of CD8 T cells in Susac syndrome. TCRdb fed the immunoSEQ multiplex PCR reads into MiXCR, producing one record per CDR3 protein. Of some 120,000 distinct CDR3 sequences detected, 93% appear once; the ten largest clones hold roughly 0.29%. The sequenced sample was CD8+ T cells from PBMCs. These receptor sequences come from a human donor with multiple sclerosis. Both conserved end residues are part of each CDR3. A D gene is named only where the DNA matches it firmly. The size entry is marked missing in some rows and otherwise reads once, few, many or a size class.

cdr3_aa	cdr3_nt	v_call	clone_size	cdr3_length	j_call	d_call
CASSLSRGRINGYTF	TGTGCCAGCAGTTTATCGAGGGGGCGGATTAATGGCTACACCTTC	TRBV27	.	15	TRBJ1-2	TRBD1
CASSRGAEAFF	TGTGCCTCCAGTAGAGGAGCTGAAGCTTTCTTT	TRBV30	.	11	TRBJ1-1	.
CASNRGQLGEAFF	TGTGCCAGCAACAGAGGGCAGCTGGGTGAAGCTTTCTTT	TRBV7-9	.	13	TRBJ1-1	.
CASSLEPGPTDTQYF	TGTGCCAGCAGCTTAGAGCCAGGACCCACAGATACGCAGTATTTT	TRBV7-9	.	15	TRBJ2-3	.
CASSPPLAHEQFF	TGTGCCAGCAGCCCCCCCCTAGCCCATGAGCAGTTCTTC	TRBV9	.	13	TRBJ2-1	.
CASSPDRANEQYF	TGTGCCAGCAGCCCCGACAGGGCGAACGAGCAGTACTTC	TRBV7-9	.	13	TRBJ2-7	TRBD1
CSVVGTSGNEQFF	TGCAGCGTTGTAGGGACTAGCGGCAATGAGCAGTTCTTC	TRBV29-1	.	13	TRBJ2-1	TRBD2
CASSRGGRDTDTQYF	TGTGCCAGCAGCCGGGGGGGCCGTGACACAGATACGCAGTATTTT	TRBV11-2	few	15	TRBJ2-3	TRBD2
CASSQGQIDRTVDGYTF	TGTGCCAGCAGCCAAGGCCAGATAGATCGGACTGTTGATGGCTACACCTTC	TRBV14	.	17	TRBJ1-2	.
CASSYRSTGELFF	TGTGCCAGCAGCTACAGAAGTACCGGGGAGCTGTTTTTT	TRBV7-7	.	13	TRBJ2-2	.
CASSLQGRRGAVF	TGCGCCAGCAGTCTTCAGGGGCGCCGGGGAGCTGTTTTT	TRBV23-1	.	13	TRBJ2-2	.
CASSQTRQGAITEVFF	TGCGCCAGCAGCCAAACACGACAGGGGGCGATCACTGAAGTTTTCTTT	TRBV4-1	.	16	TRBJ1-1	TRBD1
CASSIRAYSNQPQHF	TGTGCCAGTAGTATCAGGGCCTATAGCAATCAGCCCCAGCATTTT	TRBV19	.	15	TRBJ1-5	.
CASRLRDRIYEQYF	TGTGCCAGCAGACTAAGGGACAGGATCTACGAGCAGTACTTC	TRBV28	.	14	TRBJ2-7	TRBD1
CASSPAGGLSYNEQFF	TGTGCCAGTAGTCCAGCGGGAGGCCTCTCCTACAATGAGCAGTTCTTC	TRBV19	.	16	TRBJ2-1	TRBD2
CASSRGSGYGYTF	TGTGCCAGCAGCAGGGGTTCGGGATATGGCTACACCTTC	TRBV28	.	13	TRBJ1-2	.
CASRWDSSLYNEQFF	TGTGCCAGCAGGTGGGACTCGAGCCTATACAATGAGCAGTTCTTC	TRBV5-4	.	15	TRBJ2-1	.
CASSLVSLYTEAFF	TGTGCCAGCAGCTTAGTCAGTTTGTACACTGAAGCTTTCTTT	TRBV7-2	.	14	TRBJ1-1	.
CSVGTGRYEQYF	TGCAGCGTCGGTACAGGGAGGTACGAGCAGTACTTC	TRBV29-1	few	12	TRBJ2-7	.
CASSLSRVETQYF	TGTGCCAGCAGCTTATCTCGGGTAGAGACCCAGTACTTC	TRBV13	.	13	TRBJ2-5	.
CASSLPPWGDTQYF	TGTGCCAGCAGTTTACCCCCCTGGGGAGATACGCAGTATTTT	TRBV28	.	14	TRBJ2-3	.
CTSSHPGRFLRTSTDTQYF	TGCACCAGCAGCCACCCCGGACGCTTCTTGCGGACTAGCACAGATACGCAGTATTTT	TRBV1	.	19	TRBJ2-3	.
CASSQPGPQGNEQFF	TGTGCCAGCAGCCAGCCCGGGCCCCAGGGGAATGAGCAGTTCTTC	TRBV3-1	.	15	TRBJ2-1	.
CASSLKWGQETQYF	TGTGCCAGCAGCTTAAAGTGGGGCCAAGAGACCCAGTACTTC	TRBV7-8	.	14	TRBJ2-5	.
CASSPRTGGYEQYF	TGTGCCAGCAGTCCGAGGACAGGAGGATACGAGCAGTACTTC	TRBV12-3/TRBV12-4	.	14	TRBJ2-7	TRBD1
CASSGTSSGSYEQYF	TGTGCCAGCAGCGGTACCTCTAGCGGATCCTACGAGCAGTACTTC	TRBV6-2/TRBV6-3	.	15	TRBJ2-7	TRBD2
CASSELAGDQDTQYF	TGTGCCAGCAGCGAACTAGCGGGGGACCAAGATACGCAGTATTTT	TRBV28	.	15	TRBJ2-3	TRBD2
CASSFRGEDLRANVLTF	TGTGCCAGCAGCTTTAGGGGGGAGGATCTAAGGGCCAACGTCCTGACTTTC	TRBV9	.	17	TRBJ2-6	.
CAWTEGGHYSGNTIYF	TGTGCCTGGACCGAGGGGGGACATTACTCTGGAAACACCATATATTTT	TRBV30	.	16	TRBJ1-3	.
CASSLTGPAGASHEQYF	TGTGCCAGCAGTTTGACCGGCCCAGCGGGGGCATCCCACGAGCAGTACTTC	TRBV12-3/TRBV12-4	.	17	TRBJ2-7	TRBD2
CASSQEGAISYEQYF	TGCGCCAGCAGCCAAGAAGGGGCCATCTCCTACGAGCAGTACTTC	TRBV4-1	.	15	TRBJ2-7	.
CATRASRVAGYTF	TGTGCCACCAGGGCCAGCAGGGTCGCTGGCTACACCTTC	TRBV24-1	.	13	TRBJ1-2	.
CASRAGRTDTQYF	TGTGCCAGCAGGGCTGGCAGAACAGATACGCAGTATTTT	TRBV27	.	13	TRBJ2-3	.
CSFPDGDRDTQYF	TGCAGTTTCCCTGACGGCGACAGGGATACGCAGTATTTT	TRBV20-1	.	13	TRBJ2-3	.
CASSLGVGNEQFF	TGTGCCAGCAGCTTAGGGGTGGGCAATGAGCAGTTCTTC	TRBV7-2	few	13	TRBJ2-1	.
CASSYRGDTDTQYF	TGTGCCAGCAGTTACCGTGGCGACACAGATACGCAGTATTTT	TRBV6-5	.	14	TRBJ2-3	.
CASDQSGHLNTEAFF	TGTGCCAGTGACCAGTCGGGACATTTGAACACTGAAGCTTTCTTT	TRBV28	.	15	TRBJ1-1	.
CASSLGAAWGDTQYF	TGCGCCAGCAGCTTGGGCGCTGCCTGGGGAGATACGCAGTATTTT	TRBV5-1	.	15	TRBJ2-3	.
CASSSLPRDRTLPQEKLFF	TGTGCCAGCAGTTCGTTACCCCGGGACAGGACACTGCCGCAGGAAAAACTGTTTTTT	TRBV27	once	19	TRBJ1-4	TRBD1
CATRQNSGPDTQYF	TGTGCCACTCGACAGAACAGCGGGCCAGATACGCAGTATTTT	TRBV2	.	14	TRBJ2-3	.
CASSHAKRDEIWSTGELFF	TGTGCCAGCAGCCATGCGAAAAGGGACGAGATTTGGAGCACCGGGGAGCTGTTTTTT	TRBV13	once	19	TRBJ2-2	.
CATSGRDRGYGYTF	TGTGCCACCAGTGGCAGGGATCGGGGCTATGGCTACACCTTC	TRBV24-1	.	14	TRBJ1-2	.
CASSQDRDGEMADTQYF	TGTGCCAGCAGCCAAGACCGGGACGGAGAGATGGCAGATACGCAGTATTTT	TRBV3-1	.	17	TRBJ2-3	.
CASSLSRSTNEQFF	TGTGCCAGCAGCTTATCGAGGTCGACAAACGAGCAGTTCTTC	TRBV5-6	.	14	TRBJ2-1	.
CASSPPGEVAGGPYNEQFF	TGTGCCAGCTCACCCCCCGGTGAGGTAGCGGGGGGCCCTTACAATGAGCAGTTCTTC	TRBV18	.	19	TRBJ2-1	TRBD2
CASSSYGEKLFF	TGTGCCAGCAGCAGCTATGGTGAAAAACTGTTTTTT	TRBV6-1	.	12	TRBJ1-4	.
CASSQEDRVSYGYTF	TGCGCCAGCAGCCAGGAAGACAGGGTTTCCTATGGCTACACCTTC	TRBV4-1	.	15	TRBJ1-2	TRBD1
CASSPTANTEAFF	TGTGCCAGCAGCCCCACAGCGAACACTGAAGCTTTCTTT	TRBV13	.	13	TRBJ1-1	.
CASSYSVVGEQFF	TGTGCCAGCAGTTACAGTGTCGTAGGTGAGCAGTTCTTC	TRBV6-5	.	13	TRBJ2-1	.
CASSPFSGSTDTQYF	TGTGCCAGCAGTCCCTTTAGCGGGTCCACAGATACGCAGTATTTT	TRBV6-5	.	15	TRBJ2-3	TRBD2
CSVRWGGRSGYIYEQFF	TGCAGCGTTCGATGGGGGGGGCGAAGTGGATACATCTATGAGCAGTTCTTC	TRBV29-1	.	17	TRBJ2-1	.
CASRGESYNEQFF	TGTGCCAGCAGAGGAGAGTCTTACAATGAGCAGTTCTTC	TRBV6-1	.	13	TRBJ2-1	.
CASSLTHPGANVLTF	TGTGCCAGCAGTCTCACCCATCCTGGGGCCAACGTCCTGACTTTC	TRBV27	.	15	TRBJ2-6	.
CASSESRDSLDEQYF	TGTGCCAGCAGCGAATCGAGGGATAGCTTAGACGAGCAGTACTTC	TRBV9	.	15	TRBJ2-7	.
CASSQESRRTDTQYF	TGCGCCAGCAGCCAAGAGAGCCGACGCACAGATACGCAGTATTTT	TRBV4-1	.	15	TRBJ2-3	.
CASSAGGYTEAFF	TGTGCCAGCAGCGCGGGGGGATACACTGAAGCTTTCTTT	TRBV9	once	13	TRBJ1-1	.
CASSSQRLEVDTQYF	TGTGCCAGCAGCTCCCAGAGACTAGAGGTAGATACGCAGTATTTT	TRBV9	.	15	TRBJ2-3	.
CASSQSGMLNPLNYNEQFF	TGCGCCAGCAGTCAATCGGGGATGCTAAACCCGCTAAACTACAATGAGCAGTTCTTC	TRBV23-1	once	19	TRBJ2-1	.
CASSLPLIGLTGGSPQETQYF	TGTGCCAGCAGCTTACCCCTGATAGGCCTGACAGGAGGGTCGCCTCAAGAGACCCAGTACTTC	TRBV11-1	.	21	TRBJ2-5	.